Sequencing of this TCR beta chain was carried out in a study of T cell responses to AZD1222 COVID-19 vaccine. Study-level points and caveats: Spike-wide vaccine-associated CD4 TCRs dominated at 160-218 and 743-854.

Profiled with immunoSEQ multiplex PCR; TCRdb holds only in-frame clones, not every one. The table has under 150,000 clones, 88% seen once; the top ten hold 15% to 20%. With regard to this clone: Antigen specificity is unknown.

CDR1 is SGHKS and CDR2 is YYEKEE in the germline V gene (reference sequence). V was pared by 4 bases and J by 5 bases, with 12 bases between. This CDR3 is built from 14 residues. The clonotype originates from an adult in good health. The chain is built from TRBV5-5 and TRBJ1-4; D is perhaps TRBD1 (6 bases). Here the sequenced sample was peripheral blood, taken on day 0 of MenACWY control vaccination. The CDR3: CASSGGQGNEKLFF. CDR3 sequence (DNA): TGTGCCAGCAGCGGGGGACAAGGAAATGAAAAACTGTTTTTT.